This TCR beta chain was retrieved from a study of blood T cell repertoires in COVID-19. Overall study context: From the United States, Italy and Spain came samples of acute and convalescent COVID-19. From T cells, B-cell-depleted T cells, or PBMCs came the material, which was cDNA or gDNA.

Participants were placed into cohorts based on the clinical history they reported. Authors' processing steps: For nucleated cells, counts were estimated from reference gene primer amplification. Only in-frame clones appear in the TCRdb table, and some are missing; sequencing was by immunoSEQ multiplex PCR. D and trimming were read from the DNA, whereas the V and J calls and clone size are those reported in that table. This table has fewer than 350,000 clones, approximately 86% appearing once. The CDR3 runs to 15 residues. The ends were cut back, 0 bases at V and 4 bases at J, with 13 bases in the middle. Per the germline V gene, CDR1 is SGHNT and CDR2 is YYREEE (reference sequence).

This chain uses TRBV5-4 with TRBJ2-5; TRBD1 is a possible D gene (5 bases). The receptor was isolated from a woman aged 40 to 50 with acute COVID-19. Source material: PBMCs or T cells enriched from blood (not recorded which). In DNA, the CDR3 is TGTGCCAGCAGCTTGGAACTGGCCCAGGGAGAGACCCAGTACTTC. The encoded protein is CASSLELAQGETQYF.